This T cell receptor beta chain was sequenced during a study of blood T cell repertoires in COVID-19. In the original workflow: Cell counts per sample came from amplifying reference gene primers. The data were produced by immunoSEQ multiplex PCR, yet TCRdb's version contains in-frame clones alone and is incomplete. D and trimming come from the DNA, and the V and J calls and clone size come from that table. This table holds 100,000 to 150,000 clones, approximately 70% found once. The V gene lost 0 bases and the J gene lost 5 bases, with 11 bases spanning the gap. This CDR3 spans 14 amino acids. From germline, CDR1 is SGHRS and CDR2 YFSETQ.

This TCR was recovered from a human donor with acute or convalescent COVID-19. The donor label of this sample is uncertain. Sequenced input: peripheral blood. This chain joins TRBV5-1 and TRBJ1-1; D is ambiguous. The CDR3 sequence is CASSLGSRRTEAFF. CDR3 nucleotide sequence: TGCGCCAGCAGCTTGGGGTCCAGGAGGACTGAAGCTTTCTTT.